This TCR beta chain was observed in a study of T-cell reconstitution after alpha-beta-depleted transplantation in children. Study findings and constraints: Several hundred expanded graft clones reportedly were the source of alpha-beta T cells about two months after transplant.

This clonotype was seen ten or more times. Its antigen is not known. The germline V gene encodes CDR1 SGHDN and CDR2 FVKESK. Trimming pared 0 bases from V and 3 bases from J, leaving 9 bases between. The CDR3 loop spans 14 amino acids. For TCRbeta, the library was prepared with unique molecular identifiers. TCRdb analysed the PCR reads with MiXCR anew, one entry per CDR3 protein. The table records 480,000 or so distinct CDR3 sequences, over 9.5% of them present only once. The sequence derives from a child under 10 years old with inherited bone marrow failure, due to receive a stem cell transplant. This chain links TRBV14 with TRBJ2-7; D gene unclear. Sequenced here: PBMCs, sampled before TCRalphabeta/CD19-depleted stem cell transplant. The CDR3 reads CASSQDSRFYEQYF. CDR3 nucleotide sequence: TGTGCCAGCAGCCAAGATTCCCGGTTCTACGAGCAGTACTTC.